One and the same sample provided the 32 T cell receptor beta chains below, sequenced in a study of T cell responses to AZD1222 COVID-19 vaccine. The protocol was immunoSEQ multiplex PCR, while the TCRdb copy is restricted to in-frame clones and leaves out a portion. The sample carries some 120,000 clones, about 89% recorded once. The specimen comprised peripheral blood, sampled on day 0 of AZD1222 vaccination. Every receptor here comes from an adult in good health.

The chain joins TRBV7-3 to TRBJ2-2; D is ambiguous. V was shortened by 2 bases and J by 6 bases, with 7 bases between the two germline ends. Germline V CDR1 and CDR2: SGHTA, FQGTGA. The CDR3 sequence is 13 residues long. CDR3 loop: CASSLSFAGELFF. CDR3 nucleotides: TGTGCCAGCAGCTTATCATTCGCCGGGGAGCTGTTTTTT.

The V call is TRBV28, the J call TRBJ1-6, with 8 bases that match TRBD1. The V segment lost 5 bases and the J segment 10 bases; nucleotides outside the gene matches: 10. This CDR3 contains 15 residues. Germline V lookup: CDR1 MDHEN, CDR2 SYDVKM. CDR3 in DNA: TGTGCCAGCAGTCCCGGGACAGGCTTTGGGTCACCCCTCCACTTT. Translation gives CASSPGTGFGSPLHF.

The rearrangement uses TRBV3-1 (or the pseudogene TRBV3-2) and TRBJ1-6, with D possibly being TRBD1 (6 bases). With 3 bases removed from V and 9 bases from J, the gap between germline ends came to 12 bases. CDR3 length equals 14 residues. Germline-derived CDR1 and CDR2 are LGHDT and YNNKEL (reference sequence). The chain's CDR3 is CASSQPGQSSPLHF. Written as DNA, the CDR3 is TGTGCCAGCAGCCAGCCGGGACAAAGTTCACCCCTCCACTTT.

V is TRBV5-1 and J is TRBJ1-6, with 8 bases identical to TRBD1. The CDR3 consists of 15 residues. CDR1 SGHRS and CDR2 YFSETQ come from the germline V gene. The V segment lost 3 bases and the J segment 9 bases; nucleotides outside the gene matches: 8. The CDR3 region has the DNA TGCGCCAGCAGCTCGATCGGCGGGACAGGTTCACCCCTCCACTTT. Amino acids: CASSSIGGTGSPLHF.

The rearrangement uses TRBV19 and TRBJ2-1; 9 positions match TRBD2. The germline CDR1 and CDR2 sequences are LNHDA and SQIVND (reference sequence). V lost 3 bases to trimming and J lost 0 bases; unmatched junction nucleotides: 15. The CDR3 runs to 20 residues. The CDR3 is CASSIRSASGTRSSYNEQFF. Here the CDR3 DNA reads TGTGCCAGTAGTATTAGGTCGGCTAGCGGGACCCGAAGCTCCTACAATGAGCAGTTCTTC.

This sequence joins TRBV7-3 and TRBJ2-6; no reliable D call. This CDR3 region has 18 residues. Trimming took 0 bases from V and 1 from J, leaving 13 bases between them. Germline CDR1 and CDR2: SGHTA and FQGTGA. The CDR3 DNA reads TGTGCCAGCAGCTTAACGTGGTTGGGAAAATCTGGGGCCAACGTCCTGACTTTC. Its translation: CASSLTWLGKSGANVLTF.

The chain is built from TRBV5-5 and TRBJ2-2; 10 positions agree with TRBD2. CDR3 length equals 16 residues. Germline loops: CDR1 SGHKS, CDR2 YYEKEE (reference sequence). With 4 bases clipped from V and 5 bases from J, the junction kept 8 bases outside the gene matches. The DNA of the CDR3 is TGTGCCAGCAGCCTCGGGGCTAGCGGGAGAACCGGGGAGCTGTTTTTT. Amino acid sequence: CASSLGASGRTGELFF.

This chain joins TRBV6-5 and TRBJ1-4; no clear D. The germline gives CDR1 MNHEY, CDR2 SVGAGI. The CDR3 sequence is 14 residues long. The V and J ends lost 5 bases and 4 bases respectively, with 11 bases between them. The CDR3 region is CASSRTGVNEKLFF. CDR3 nucleotides: TGTGCCAGCAGTAGGACGGGAGTTAATGAAAAACTGTTTTTT.

This clone was counted once. The chain uses TRBV5-1 and TRBJ2-7; TRBD1 agrees at 10 bases. Germline V gene data show CDR1 as SGHRS and CDR2 as YFSETQ. CDR3 length: 14 residues. The J segment lost 3 bases and the V segment lost 9 bases, leaving 9 bases of the junction unmatched. The CDR3 region has the DNA TGCGCCACGTATCCGGGACAGGGGTTCTACGAGCAGTACTTC. This gives the protein CATYPGQGFYEQYF.

The chain recombines TRBV28 with TRBJ1-5; D is ambiguous. Germline V gene data show CDR1 as MDHEN and CDR2 as SYDVKM. V was clipped by 6 bases and J by 3 bases, with 12 bases between them. The CDR3 loop spans 14 amino acids. The CDR3 sequence is CASRRLGPNQPQHF. CDR3 nucleotide sequence: TGTGCCAGCAGGCGCCTGGGCCCCAATCAGCCCCAGCATTTT.

The rearrangement joins TRBV2 to TRBJ1-1; perhaps TRBD1 as D (6 bases). The germline gives CDR1 SNHLY, CDR2 FYNNEI. V lost 5 bases to trimming and J lost 1 base, with 8 bases between them. The length of the CDR3 is 13 residues. Written as DNA, the CDR3 is TGTGCCAGCAGTAAGGACAGGAACACTGAAGCTTTCTTT. Protein product: CASSKDRNTEAFF.

This clone was seen only once. The chain carries TRBV7-9 and TRBJ2-2; perhaps TRBD1 as D (6 bases). From germline, CDR1 is SEHNR and CDR2 FQNEAQ (reference sequence). The CDR3 totals 14 residues. V lost 4 bases and J 4 bases, leaving 10 bases between the germline ends. This CDR3 reads CASSYDRPTGELFF. The CDR3 DNA is TGTGCCAGCAGCTATGACAGGCCCACCGGGGAGCTGTTTTTT.

This chain connects TRBV10-3 to TRBJ2-2; no reliable D call. The V gene lost 4 bases and the J gene lost 9 bases, with 9 bases spanning the gap. The germline V gene has CDR1 ENHRY and CDR2 SYGVKD. The CDR3 is made up of 12 amino acids. CDR3 in amino acids: CAISGYARELFF. DNA for the CDR3: TGTGCCATCAGTGGCTATGCCCGGGAGCTGTTTTTT.

This rearrangement joins TRBV28 to TRBJ1-4; D ambiguous. Germline V CDR1 and CDR2: MDHEN, SYDVKM. The CDR3 is 13 amino acids. Between the trimmed V and J ends, which lost 5 bases and 10 bases, there was a span of 14 bases. Written as DNA, the CDR3 is TGTGCCAGCAGTGTACAACCCCGAGGAAAACTGTTTTTT. Amino acid sequence: CASSVQPRGKLFF.

The chain has TRBV11-2 and TRBJ2-7; D might be TRBD1 (6 bases). The CDR3 extends over 14 amino acids. Germline V gene sequence: CDR1 SGHAT, CDR2 FQNNGV. V dropped 8 bases and J dropped 0 bases, with 14 bases sitting between them. As DNA, the CDR3 is TGTGCCAGCGACCAAGACAGGTACTCCTACGAGCAGTACTTC. Translation gives CASDQDRYSYEQYF.

This chain links TRBV6-5 with TRBJ2-3; 7 bases agree with TRBD2. The trim removed 6 bases at V and 6 bases at J, leaving 12 bases unmatched. Germline V gives CDR1 MNHEY, CDR2 SVGAGI. The CDR3 is 15 residues long. CDR3 nucleotide sequence: TGTGCCAGCAGAAACGGAGCCAAACTAGCGGATACGCAGTATTTT. Residues: CASRNGAKLADTQYF.

This clone appeared once. The V call is TRBV12-3 or TRBV12-4, the J call TRBJ2-5, with D perhaps matching TRBD1 (6 bases). V was clipped by 5 bases and J by 4 bases, with 11 bases between them. This CDR3 region has 13 residues. This CDR3 is CASSQTRGETQYF. The CDR3 DNA follows: TGTGCCAGCAGTCAGACCAGGGGAGAGACCCAGTACTTC.

The chain carries TRBV11-2 and TRBJ2-2; 7 nucleotides align to TRBD1. The junction had 3 bases not matched to a gene; V was cut back by 5 bases and J by 0 bases. The CDR3 length is 15 residues. Germline V gives CDR1 SGHAT, CDR2 FQNNGV. The DNA of the CDR3 is TGTGCCAGCAGCAGGGACAGAGCGAACACCGGGGAGCTGTTTTTT. Translation gives CASSRDRANTGELFF. The full variable domain, its missing parts supplied by reference TRBV11-2 and TRBJ2-2, is EAGVAQSPRYKIIEKRQSVAFWCNPISGHATLYWYQQILGQGPKLLIQFQNNGVVDDSQLPKDRFSAERLKGVDSTLKIQPAKLEDSAVYLCASSRDRANTGELFFGEGSRLTVL.

The chain carries TRBV28 and TRBJ2-2, with 7 positions matching TRBD1. Germline V CDR1 and CDR2: MDHEN, SYDVKM. V dropped 6 bases and J dropped 7; count of bases not matched to a gene: 8. The CDR3 has 14 residues. The CDR3 loop reads CASSPSDRFGELFF. The CDR3 DNA follows: TGTGCCAGCAGCCCGTCGGACAGGTTCGGGGAGCTGTTTTTT. Full variable domain (remainder filled in from reference TRBV28 and TRBJ2-2): DVKVTQSSRYLVKRTGEKVFLECVQDMDHENMFWYRQDPGLGLRLIYFSYDVKMKEKGDIPEGYSVSREKKERFSLILESASTNQTSMYLCASSPSDRFGELFFGEGSRLTVL.

The chain uses TRBV4-1 and TRBJ1-6; no clear D gene. Deletions cut 0 bases from V and 17 bases from J, with 17 bases between. CDR3 length equals 14 residues. Germline CDR1 is MGHRA and CDR2 is YSYEKL. CDR3 in DNA: TGCGCCAGCAGCCAAGATGACTACCTCGGTGTAGTCCACTTT. Translation gives CASSQDDYLGVVHF.

The rearrangement links TRBV7-2 to TRBJ1-4; D remains unclear. V was cut by 1 base and J by 11 bases, with 14 bases left in between. The CDR3 extends over 14 amino acids. CDR1 and CDR2 (germline): SGHTA, FQGNSA. CDR3 in DNA: TGTGCCAGCAGCTTAGGGCCCAGGAGTCTCAAACTGTTTTTT. Amino acid sequence: CASSLGPRSLKLFF.

This sequence joins TRBV12-3 or TRBV12-4 and TRBJ1-4; D uncertain. Trimming cost V 6 bases and J 7 bases, with 12 bases left between them. This CDR3 region has 13 residues. CDR3 loop: CASRATGSEKLFF. CDR3 nucleotide sequence: TGTGCCAGCAGGGCGACGGGGAGTGAAAAACTGTTTTTT.

This clone was found once. The CDR3 DNA sequence: TGTGCCAGCAGTGGTCGTGGGGGACGTAACTATGGCTACACCTTC. It translates to CASSGRGGRNYGYTF. The chain couples TRBV25-1 to TRBJ1-2; TRBD1 is a possible D gene (5 bases). The CDR3 runs 15 residues. V lost 4 bases to trimming and J lost 1 base, with 13 bases between them. Germline values: CDR1 MGHDK, CDR2 SYGVNS.

This clone was observed a few times. This chain uses TRBV3-1 (or the pseudogene TRBV3-2) with TRBJ2-7; D assignment may be TRBD1 or TRBD2 (6 bases each). This CDR3 region has 14 residues. Trimming shortened V by 4 bases and J by 4 bases, and 14 bases separated the two germline ends. Looked up from germline, CDR1 is LGHDT and CDR2 is YNNKEL (reference sequence). The CDR3 DNA sequence: TGTGCCAGCAGCCCTGGGGGGCTGAGGTACGAGCAGTACTTC. Translated, it gives CASSPGGLRYEQYF.

The chain is built from TRBV18 and TRBJ1-1, with 7 bases fitting TRBD1. The germline V gene encodes CDR1 KGHSH and CDR2 LQKENI. CDR3 length: 16 amino acids. The J segment lost 2 bases and the V segment lost 8 bases, leaving 14 bases of the junction unmatched. CDR3 coding DNA: TGTGCCAGCACATATGGGGACAGTAGGCTCAACACTGAAGCTTTCTTT. Translation: CASTYGDSRLNTEAFF.

The rearrangement links TRBV5-5 to TRBJ1-6; D gene ambiguous. V dropped 0 bases and J dropped 9 bases, with 13 bases sitting between them. The germline gives CDR1 SGHKS, CDR2 YYEKEE (reference sequence). The CDR3 length is 15 residues. CDR3 sequence reads: CASSLATGMGSPLHF. In DNA, the CDR3 is TGTGCCAGCAGCTTGGCGACCGGGATGGGTTCACCCCTCCACTTT.

V and J are TRBV7-3 and TRBJ2-7; weak D call: TRBD2 (6 bases). V lost 5 bases, J lost 3 bases, and 17 bases lay in between. The V gene's germline CDR1 is SGHTA and CDR2 FQGTGA. This CDR3 region has 15 residues. Here the CDR3 reads CASSVNSGLSYEQYF. In DNA form, the CDR3 reads TGTGCCAGCAGCGTCAACTCGGGACTGAGCTACGAGCAGTACTTC.

The rearrangement links TRBV4-1 to TRBJ1-2; D is possibly TRBD1 (5 bases). The CDR3 loop spans 17 amino acids. The germline gives CDR1 MGHRA, CDR2 YSYEKL. V lost 0 bases to trimming and J lost 5 bases, with 19 bases between them. The CDR3 DNA reads TGCGCCAGCAGCCAAGACCCTACGGGACGGTCTACTTATGGCTACACCTTC. Amino acid sequence: CASSQDPTGRSTYGYTF.

The chain uses TRBV6-5 and TRBJ2-7; D possibly corresponds to TRBD1 (5 bases). Germline assignment: CDR1 MNHEY and CDR2 SVGAGI. CDR3 length: 13 amino acids. The ends were cut back, 6 bases at V and 2 bases at J, with 11 bases in the middle. The CDR3 reads CASRLSTAYEQYF. Here the CDR3 DNA reads TGTGCCAGCAGGTTGTCGACAGCCTACGAGCAGTACTTC.

This clone was recorded only once. The chain is built from TRBV7-2 and TRBJ2-7; TRBD2 matches 14 bases. From germline, CDR1 is SGHTA and CDR2 FQGNSA. V trimming: 1 base; J trimming: 4 bases; junction bases outside the gene matches: 6. The CDR3 covers 17 residues. CDR3 loop: CASSLGGLAGALYEQYF. The CDR3 nucleotides read TGTGCCAGCAGCTTAGGGGGACTAGCGGGGGCTTTGTACGAGCAGTACTTC.

This chain links TRBV2 with TRBJ2-7, with 11 bases fitting TRBD1. CDR3 size: 14 residues. J gave up 2 bases and V 5 bases, and 2 bases lay outside the gene matches. Germline lookup yields CDR1 SNHLY and CDR2 FYNNEI. The DNA of the CDR3 is TGTGCCAGCAGTCCGGGACAGGGGGCCTACGAGCAGTACTTC. It translates to CASSPGQGAYEQYF.

The chain carries TRBV7-9 and TRBJ2-7, with 7 nucleotides matching TRBD1. The germline gives CDR1 SEHNR, CDR2 FQNEAQ (reference sequence). V trimming: 2 bases; J trimming: 1 base; junction bases outside the gene matches: 8. The CDR3 is 16 residues long. CDR3 bases: TGTGCCAGCAGCTTATTTGGGACAGAGGCATCCTACGAGCAGTACTTC. Translation gives CASSLFGTEASYEQYF.